The 10 T cell receptor beta chains given below trace back to one sample, sequenced in a study of blood T cell repertoires in COVID-19. Using immunoSEQ multiplex PCR, the repertoire was profiled, and TCRdb retains in-frame clones only, with some absent. The sample lists under 110,000 clones, 80% to 95% occurring once. The sample consisted of peripheral blood. The origin of the receptors is a man aged 50 to 60 with active COVID-19.

V gene TRBV27 combines with J gene TRBJ2-3; 11 bases are shared with TRBD2. Looked up from germline, CDR1 is MNHEY and CDR2 is SMNVEV (reference sequence). The junction had 8 bases not matched to a gene; V was cut back by 5 bases and J by 4 bases. The CDR3 consists of 16 residues. The CDR3 sequence is CASSRTSGRRADTQYF. The CDR3 region has the DNA TGTGCCAGCAGTCGAACTAGCGGGAGACGGGCAGATACGCAGTATTTT.

The V and J genes are TRBV5-5 and TRBJ1-5; D not certain. The germline gives CDR1 SGHKS, CDR2 YYEKEE (reference sequence). The V end lost 1 base, the J end lost 11 bases, and 25 bases lay between the germline ends. The CDR3 has 17 amino acids. CDR3 DNA sequence: TGTGCCAGCAGCTTGTCTTCCAGGCCCTACGATTACCAAGCCCAGCATTTT. This codes for CASSLSSRPYDYQAQHF.

The chain employs TRBV7-9 and TRBJ2-1, with 7 bases that match TRBD1. The CDR3 runs 17 residues. Germline CDR1 and CDR2: SEHNR and FQNEAQ (reference sequence). V trimming: 2 bases; J trimming: 2 bases; junction bases outside the gene matches: 9. CDR3 sequence reads: CASSLLLGQDPYNEQFF. The CDR3 DNA is TGTGCCAGCAGCTTACTGCTTGGACAGGACCCCTACAATGAGCAGTTCTTC.

The chain carries TRBV28 and TRBJ1-4; maybe TRBD1 (5 bases). V lost 7 bases, J lost 7 bases, and 19 bases lay in between. The CDR3 sequence is 15 residues long. Germline V gene data show CDR1 as MDHEN and CDR2 as SYDVKM. CDR3 sequence: CASNRGGQGGEKLFF. CDR3 in DNA: TGTGCCAGCAATAGGGGAGGTCAGGGAGGTGAAAAACTGTTTTTT.

The J gene is TRBJ2-2, the V gene TRBV7-2; D is perhaps TRBD1 (6 bases). There are 16 residues in the CDR3. The V end was cut by 6 bases, the J end by 7 bases, with 21 bases between. Germline lookup yields CDR1 SGHTA and CDR2 FQGNSA. CDR3 in amino acids: CASSSEWGQLGGELFF. CDR3 nucleotide sequence: TGTGCCAGCAGTTCCGAGTGGGGGCAATTGGGCGGGGAGCTGTTTTTT.

The CDR3 nucleotides are TGTGCCAGCAGCCGTGGACTTCTCTACAATGAGCAGTTCTTC. It translates to CASSRGLLYNEQFF. The chain is built from TRBV27 and TRBJ2-1, with D possibly matching TRBD2 (5 bases). CDR3 size: 14 residues. The V end lost 6 bases, the J end lost 3 bases, and 12 bases lay between the germline ends. CDR1 and CDR2 (germline): MNHEY, SMNVEV (reference sequence).

The gene calls are TRBV18 and TRBJ2-3; TRBD2 might be the D (6 bases). Trimming removed 5 bases from V and 2 bases from J, with 17 bases in between. The CDR3 sequence is 16 residues long. From germline, CDR1 is KGHSH and CDR2 LQKENI. CDR3 sequence: CASSSPLAGPTDTQYF. The CDR3 region has the DNA TGTGCCAGCTCATCTCCCCTGGCGGGACCCACAGATACGCAGTATTTT.

As to this clone: The DNA is left out, because the CDR3 cannot be placed on it with certainty; the CDR3 is given as TCRdb lists it. The rearrangement joins TRBV21-1 to TRBJ2-1; the D call of TRBD2 is as the table states it, not checked on the DNA. TRBV21-1 is a known pseudogene. The CDR3 spans 14 amino acids, including both terminal residues. The chain's CDR3 is CASSKARYGCEQFF.

The gene calls are TRBV7-8 and TRBJ2-1; 9 bases align to TRBD1. V gave up 1 base and J gave up 4 bases; unmatched junction bases: 2. Germline-derived CDR1 and CDR2 are SGHVS and FQNEAQ. This CDR3 has 15 amino acids. The CDR3: CASSLVGQGYNEQFF. The DNA for the CDR3 is TGTGCCAGCAGCTTAGTCGGACAGGGGTACAATGAGCAGTTCTTC.

This chain connects TRBV7-9 to TRBJ2-5, with 9 bases identical to TRBD2. Germline CDR1 and CDR2: SEHNR and FQNEAQ (reference sequence). Losses at the gene ends were 6 bases for V and 5 bases for J; bases not matched to a gene: 10. The CDR3 loop spans 15 amino acids. CDR3 DNA sequence: TGTGCCAGCAGATCGATTAGCGGGAGCAGTGAGACCCAGTACTTC. Translated: CASRSISGSSETQYF.